In this sample, the clone carrying this T cell receptor beta chain turned up once. These data are taken from a study of blood T cell repertoires in COVID-19. At the level of the study: Collection of acute and convalescent COVID-19 samples took place in the United States, Italy and Spain. T cells, B-cell-depleted T cells, or PBMCs provided the cDNA or gDNA that served as material.

Trimming took 3 bases from V and 3 from J, leaving 12 bases between them. CDR3 length: 14 residues. Germline values: CDR1 SGHAT, CDR2 FQNNGV. In the authors' methods: Estimated nucleated cell counts came from reference gene primer amplification. Generated by immunoSEQ multiplex PCR, the TCRdb table keeps only in-frame clones and is missing some. Clone size and the V and J calls come from that table; the DNA yielded D and trimming. The sample holds around 18,000 clones, about 88% seen once. What was sequenced was peripheral blood. The source is a man aged 60 to 69 with active COVID-19. The gene calls are TRBV11-2 and TRBJ2-7; D is perhaps TRBD1 (6 bases). The CDR3 coding sequence is TGTGCCAGCAGCTTGGGGGCAGTTGGCTACGAGCAGTACTTC. It encodes CASSLGAVGYEQYF.